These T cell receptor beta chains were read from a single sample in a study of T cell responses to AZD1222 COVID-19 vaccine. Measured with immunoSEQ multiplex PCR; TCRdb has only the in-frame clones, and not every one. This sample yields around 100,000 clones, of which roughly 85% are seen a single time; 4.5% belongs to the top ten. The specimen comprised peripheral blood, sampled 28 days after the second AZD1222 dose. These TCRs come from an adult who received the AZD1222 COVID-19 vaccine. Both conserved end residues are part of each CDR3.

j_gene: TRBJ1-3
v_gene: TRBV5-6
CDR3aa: CASSFRDREISGNTIYF

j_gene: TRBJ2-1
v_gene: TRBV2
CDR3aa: CASSEDRNEQFF

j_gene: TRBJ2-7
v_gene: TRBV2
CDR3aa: CASRTPRAYEQYF

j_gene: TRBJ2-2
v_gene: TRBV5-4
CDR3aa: CASSLGQDTGELFF

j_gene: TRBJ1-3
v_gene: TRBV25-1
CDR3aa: CASWTAIIAIYF

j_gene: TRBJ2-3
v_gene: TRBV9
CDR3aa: CASSGRTDTQYF

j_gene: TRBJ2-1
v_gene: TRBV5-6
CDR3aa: CASSLYTAVSYNEQFF

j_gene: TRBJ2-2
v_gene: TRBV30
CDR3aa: CAWSVQVPLLADTGELFF

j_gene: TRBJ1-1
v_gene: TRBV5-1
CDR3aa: CASSLAPGGLNTEAFF

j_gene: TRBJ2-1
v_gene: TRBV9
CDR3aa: CASSVGTFFDEQFF

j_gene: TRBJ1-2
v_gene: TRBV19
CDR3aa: CASSMVSGAYGYTF

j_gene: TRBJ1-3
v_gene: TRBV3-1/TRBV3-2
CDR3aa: CASSPVPGQGPSSGNTIYF

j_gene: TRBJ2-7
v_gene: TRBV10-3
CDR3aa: CAISEVYEQYF

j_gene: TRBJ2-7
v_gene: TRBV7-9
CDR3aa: CASSPGQGRNEQYF

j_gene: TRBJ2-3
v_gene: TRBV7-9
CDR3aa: CASTFVQGASTDTQYF

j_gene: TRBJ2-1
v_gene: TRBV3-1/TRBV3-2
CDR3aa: CASSQLGLAGDSSYNEQFF

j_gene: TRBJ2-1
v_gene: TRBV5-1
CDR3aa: CASSSGWSSYNEQFF

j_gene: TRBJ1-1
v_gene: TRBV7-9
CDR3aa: CASSLFAPGTEAFF

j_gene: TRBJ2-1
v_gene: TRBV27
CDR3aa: CASSLAGVDEQFF

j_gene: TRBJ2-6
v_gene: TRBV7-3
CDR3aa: CASSLRGQSSGANVLTF

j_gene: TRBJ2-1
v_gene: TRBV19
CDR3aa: CASSMFASGPSYNEQFF

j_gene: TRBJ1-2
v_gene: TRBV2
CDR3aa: CASNRQSNYGYTF

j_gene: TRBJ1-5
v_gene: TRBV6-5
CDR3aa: CASRRGVRDQPQHF

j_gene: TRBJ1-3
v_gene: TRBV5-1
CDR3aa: CASSFGSPNSGNTIYF

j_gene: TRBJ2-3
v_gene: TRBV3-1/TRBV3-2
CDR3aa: CASSSTDTQYF

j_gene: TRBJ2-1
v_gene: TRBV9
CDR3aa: CASSVLPDLNEQFF

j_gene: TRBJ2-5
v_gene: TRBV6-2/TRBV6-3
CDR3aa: CASTPTWGSQETQYF

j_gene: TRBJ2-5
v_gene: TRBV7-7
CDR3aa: CASSPRAGGPQETQYF

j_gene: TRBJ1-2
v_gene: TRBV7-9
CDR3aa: CASSSGHTTVNYGYTF

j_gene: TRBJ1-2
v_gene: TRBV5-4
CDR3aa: CASSLLGGGKTANYGYTF

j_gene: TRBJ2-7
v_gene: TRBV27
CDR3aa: CASSFGVVGYEQYF

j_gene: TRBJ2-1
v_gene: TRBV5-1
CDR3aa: CASSLDLSSYNEQFF

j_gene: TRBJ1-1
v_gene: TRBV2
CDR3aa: CASRPGTENTEAFF

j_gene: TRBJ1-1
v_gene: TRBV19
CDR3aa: CASKTNTEAFF

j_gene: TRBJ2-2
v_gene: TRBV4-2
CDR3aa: CASSLSLAGGNTGELFF

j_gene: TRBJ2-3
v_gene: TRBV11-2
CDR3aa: CASSFGLAMDTQYF

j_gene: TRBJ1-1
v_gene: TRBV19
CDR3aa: CASSMGNYLGTEAFF

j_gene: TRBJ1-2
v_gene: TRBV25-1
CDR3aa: CASTLGQGAYGYTF

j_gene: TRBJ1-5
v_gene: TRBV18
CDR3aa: CASSDMGGNNQPQHF

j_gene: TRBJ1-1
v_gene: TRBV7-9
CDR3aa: CASSLSGTNTEAFF

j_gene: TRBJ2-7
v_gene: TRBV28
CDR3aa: CASSLARRDGSYEQYF

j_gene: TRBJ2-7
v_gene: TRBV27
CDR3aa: CASSLFGADYEQYF

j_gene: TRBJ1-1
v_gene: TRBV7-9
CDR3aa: CASSPRLNTEAFF

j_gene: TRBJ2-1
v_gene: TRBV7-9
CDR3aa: CASSLGVVHNEQFF

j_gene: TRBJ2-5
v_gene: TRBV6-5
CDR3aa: CASRLTGEETQYF

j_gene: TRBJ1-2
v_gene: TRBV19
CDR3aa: CASSLGTGEGGYTF

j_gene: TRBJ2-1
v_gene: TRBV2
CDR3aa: CASSDRGISTSSYNEQFF